This T cell receptor beta chain was sequenced for a study of OX40 agonist ivuxolimab in advanced cancers. The CDR3 is 14 amino acids. Germline V gene data show CDR1 as SGHAT and CDR2 as FQDESV (reference sequence). After removal of 8 bases from V and 4 bases from J, the junction contained 8 bases not matched to a gene. Libraries were prepared by immunoSEQ multiplex PCR; TCRdb keeps only in-frame clonotypes and omits some of them. The data contain some 100,000 clones, less than 95% of them seen just once; the ten biggest clones take up 0.31%. The source material was CD4+ or CD8+ T cells sorted from blood, sampled in a trial of the OX40 agonist ivuxolimab. The gene calls are TRBV11-1 and TRBJ2-1, with 7 bases fitting TRBD2. The clonotype was recovered from an adult with an advanced solid tumor such as melanoma, head and neck, liver or kidney cancer. DNA for the CDR3: TGTGCCAGCCAACGGACTAGGCTTTACAATGAGCAGTTCTTC. Translation gives CASQRTRLYNEQFF.